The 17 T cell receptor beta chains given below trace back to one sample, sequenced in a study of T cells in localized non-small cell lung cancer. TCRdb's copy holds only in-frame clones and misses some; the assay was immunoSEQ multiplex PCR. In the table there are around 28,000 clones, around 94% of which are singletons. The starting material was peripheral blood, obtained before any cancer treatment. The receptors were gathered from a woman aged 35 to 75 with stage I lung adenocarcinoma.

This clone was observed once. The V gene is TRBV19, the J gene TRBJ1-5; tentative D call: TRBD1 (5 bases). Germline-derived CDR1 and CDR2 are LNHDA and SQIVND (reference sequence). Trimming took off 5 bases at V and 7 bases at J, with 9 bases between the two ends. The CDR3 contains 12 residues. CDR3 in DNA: TGTGCCAGTAGTGTTCGGGGGCAGCCCCAGCATTTT. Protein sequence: CASSVRGQPQHF. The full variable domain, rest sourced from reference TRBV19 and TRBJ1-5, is DGGITQSPKYLFRKEGQNVTLSCEQNLNHDAMYWYRQDPGQGLRLIYYSQIVNDFQKGDIAEGYSVSREKKESFPLTVTSAQKNPTAFYLCASSVRGQPQHFGDGTRLSIL.

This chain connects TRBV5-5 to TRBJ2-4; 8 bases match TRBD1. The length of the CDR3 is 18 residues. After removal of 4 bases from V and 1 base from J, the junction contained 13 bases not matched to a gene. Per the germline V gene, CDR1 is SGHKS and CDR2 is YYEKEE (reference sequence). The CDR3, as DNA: TGTGCCAGCAGCCGTTGGACAGGGCTCCCGGGGGCCAAAAACATTCAGTACTTC. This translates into CASSRWTGLPGAKNIQYF.

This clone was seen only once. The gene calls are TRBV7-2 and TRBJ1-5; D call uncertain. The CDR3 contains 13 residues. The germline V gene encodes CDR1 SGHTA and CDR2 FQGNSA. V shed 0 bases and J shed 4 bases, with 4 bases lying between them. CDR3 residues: CASSLALNQPQHF. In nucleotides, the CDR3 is TGTGCCAGCAGCTTAGCCCTAAATCAGCCCCAGCATTTT.

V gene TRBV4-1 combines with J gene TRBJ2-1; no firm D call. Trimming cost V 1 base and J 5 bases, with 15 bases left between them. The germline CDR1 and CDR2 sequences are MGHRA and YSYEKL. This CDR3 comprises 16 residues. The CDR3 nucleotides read TGCGCCAGCAGCCAAGTCGGAATAAAAGCCCACAATGAGCAGTTCTTC. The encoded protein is CASSQVGIKAHNEQFF.

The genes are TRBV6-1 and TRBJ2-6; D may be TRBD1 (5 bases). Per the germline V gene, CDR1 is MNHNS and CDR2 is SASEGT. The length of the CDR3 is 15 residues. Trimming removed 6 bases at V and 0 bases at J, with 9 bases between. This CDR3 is CASSSQDSGANVLTF. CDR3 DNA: TGTGCCAGCAGCTCACAGGACTCTGGGGCCAACGTCCTGACTTTC.

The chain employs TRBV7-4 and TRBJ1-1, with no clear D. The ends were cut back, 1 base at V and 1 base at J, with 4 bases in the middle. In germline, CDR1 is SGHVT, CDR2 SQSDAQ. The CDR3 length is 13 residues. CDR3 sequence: CASSLGQNTEAFF. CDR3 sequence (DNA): TGTGCCAGCAGCTTAGGGCAGAACACTGAAGCTTTCTTT.

The CDR3: CASSKGRGRIDGYTF. The CDR3 DNA is TGTGCCAGCAGCAAAGGGAGGGGGCGAATTGATGGCTACACCTTC. The V and J genes are TRBV21-1 and TRBJ1-2; the D segment call TRBD1 is taken from the table without a DNA check. TRBV21-1 is tagged as a pseudogene. CDR3 length equals 15 residues.

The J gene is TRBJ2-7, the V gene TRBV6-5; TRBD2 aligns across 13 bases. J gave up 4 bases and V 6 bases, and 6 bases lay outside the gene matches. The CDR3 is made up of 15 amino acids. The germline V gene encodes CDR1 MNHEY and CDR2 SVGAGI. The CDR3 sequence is CASRIGTSGVYEQYF. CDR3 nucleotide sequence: TGTGCCAGCAGAATCGGGACTAGCGGGGTGTACGAGCAGTACTTC.

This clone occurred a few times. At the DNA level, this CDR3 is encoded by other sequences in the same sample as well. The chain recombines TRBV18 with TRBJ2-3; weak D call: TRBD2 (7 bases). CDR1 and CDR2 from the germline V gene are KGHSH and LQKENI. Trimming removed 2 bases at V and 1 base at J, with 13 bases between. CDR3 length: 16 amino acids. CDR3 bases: TGTGCCAGCTCACCAGGACCGGGGGGCGGCACAGATACGCAGTATTTT. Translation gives CASSPGPGGGTDTQYF.

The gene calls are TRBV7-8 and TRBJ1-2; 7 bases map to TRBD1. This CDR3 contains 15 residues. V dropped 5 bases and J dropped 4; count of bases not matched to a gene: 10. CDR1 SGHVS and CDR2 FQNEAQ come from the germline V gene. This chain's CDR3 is CASSQDRSGVYGYTF. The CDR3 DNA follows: TGTGCCAGCAGCCAGGACAGGAGTGGGGTCTATGGCTACACCTTC.

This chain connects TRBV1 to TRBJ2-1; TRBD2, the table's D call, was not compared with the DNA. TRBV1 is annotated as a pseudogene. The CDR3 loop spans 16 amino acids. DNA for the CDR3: TGCACCAGCAGCCAAGGTGCGGGGGGGCGGGTCAATGAGCAGTTCTTC. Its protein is CTSSQGAGGRVNEQFF.

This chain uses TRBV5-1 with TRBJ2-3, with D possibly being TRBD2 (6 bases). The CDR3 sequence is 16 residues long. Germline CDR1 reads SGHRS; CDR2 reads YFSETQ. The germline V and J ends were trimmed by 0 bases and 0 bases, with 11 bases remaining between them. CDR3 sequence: CASSLELARSTDTQYF. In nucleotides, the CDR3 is TGCGCCAGCAGCTTGGAACTAGCCCGTAGCACAGATACGCAGTATTTT.

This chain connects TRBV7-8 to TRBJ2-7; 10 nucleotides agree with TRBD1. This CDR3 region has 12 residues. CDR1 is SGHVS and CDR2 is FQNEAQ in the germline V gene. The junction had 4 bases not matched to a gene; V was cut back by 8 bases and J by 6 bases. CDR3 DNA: TGTGCCAGCGGGACAGGGGTTCTCGAGCAGTACTTC. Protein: CASGTGVLEQYF.

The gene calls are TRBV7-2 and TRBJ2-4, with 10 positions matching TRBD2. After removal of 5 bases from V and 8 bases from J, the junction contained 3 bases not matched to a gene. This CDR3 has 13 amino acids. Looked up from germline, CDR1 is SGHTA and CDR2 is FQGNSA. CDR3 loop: CASSASGSDIQYF. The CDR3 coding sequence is TGTGCCAGCAGCGCTAGCGGGAGCGACATTCAGTACTTC.

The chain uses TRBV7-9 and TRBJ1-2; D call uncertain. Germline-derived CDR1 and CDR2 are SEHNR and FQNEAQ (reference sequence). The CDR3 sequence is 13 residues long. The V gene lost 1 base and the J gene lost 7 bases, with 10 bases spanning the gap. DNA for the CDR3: TGTGCCAGCAGCTTAGGGCAGCCGGCTGGCTACACCTTC. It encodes CASSLGQPAGYTF.

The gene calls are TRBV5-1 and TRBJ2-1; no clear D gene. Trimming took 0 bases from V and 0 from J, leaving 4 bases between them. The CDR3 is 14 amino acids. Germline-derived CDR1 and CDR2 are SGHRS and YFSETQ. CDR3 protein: CASSLGGSYNEQFF. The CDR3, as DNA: TGCGCCAGCAGCTTGGGGGGCTCCTACAATGAGCAGTTCTTC. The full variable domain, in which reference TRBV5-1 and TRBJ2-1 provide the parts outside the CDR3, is KAGVTQTPRYLIKTRGQQVTLSCSPISGHRSVSWYQQTPGQGLQFLFEYFSETQRNKGNFPGRFSGRQFSNSRSEMNVSTLELGDSALYLCASSLGGSYNEQFFGPGTRLTVL.

The CDR3 reads CASSGEGPGDLETQYF. Here the CDR3 DNA reads TGTGCCAGCAGTGGGGAAGGGCCGGGCGATTTGGAGACCCAGTACTTC. This chain joins TRBV2 and TRBJ2-5; D is ambiguous. The germline V and J ends were trimmed by 4 bases and 5 bases, with 20 bases remaining between them. The germline gives CDR1 SNHLY, CDR2 FYNNEI. The CDR3 has 16 amino acids.